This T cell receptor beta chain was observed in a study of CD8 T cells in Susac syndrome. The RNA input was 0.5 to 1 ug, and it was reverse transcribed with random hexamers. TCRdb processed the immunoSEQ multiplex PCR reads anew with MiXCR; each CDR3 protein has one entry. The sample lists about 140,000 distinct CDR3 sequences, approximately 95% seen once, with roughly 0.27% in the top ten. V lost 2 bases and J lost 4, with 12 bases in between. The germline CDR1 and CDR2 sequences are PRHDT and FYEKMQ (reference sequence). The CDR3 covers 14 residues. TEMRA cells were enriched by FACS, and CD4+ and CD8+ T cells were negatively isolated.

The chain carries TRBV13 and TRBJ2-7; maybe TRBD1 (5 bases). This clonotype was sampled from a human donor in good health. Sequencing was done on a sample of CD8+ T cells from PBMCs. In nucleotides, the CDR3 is TGTGCCAGCAGCTTAAGTAAGGGGATTTACGAGCAGTACTTC. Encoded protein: CASSLSKGIYEQYF.